This record covers a single T cell receptor (beta chain). Antigen: not known. These data originate in a study of T cell responses to AZD1222 COVID-19 vaccine. Notes on the study in general: There were mostly white British donors and more females than males, and clonal diversity was possibly underestimated. Just a handful of people given AZD1222 tested seropositive at baseline.

Analyses pooled second doses at about 4 or about 12 weeks. The table came from immunoSEQ multiplex PCR; TCRdb's copy has only in-frame clones and leaves some out. The table lists approximately 150,000 clones, about 89% of them singletons. Per the germline V gene, CDR1 is SGHVS and CDR2 is FNYEAQ. This CDR3 is built from 14 residues. V lost 1 base and J lost 9; bases outside the gene matches: 5. The chain employs TRBV7-6 and TRBJ2-1; 8 bases match TRBD1. The source of this sequence is an adult who received the AZD1222 COVID-19 vaccine. Here the sequenced sample was peripheral blood, taken 28 days after the second AZD1222 dose. The CDR3 DNA reads TGTGCCAGCAGCTTAGGCGGACAGGGAGGTGAGCAGTTCTTC. As protein: CASSLGGQGGEQFF.